Described below is a single TCR beta chain sequence and its context. Its antigen is still unknown. Trimming at V came to 4 bases and at J to 4 bases, leaving 8 bases not matched to a gene. CDR1 and CDR2 from the germline V gene are LNHDA and SQIVND (reference sequence). The CDR3 spans 16 residues. Some clones are missing from TCRdb's copy, which holds only in-frame ones; the method was immunoSEQ multiplex PCR. The table includes fewer than 65,000 clones, 75% to 85% detected once. Time point of the sample: week 11, during vaccination. Every single dose of the vaccine, 300 ug of mutant IDH1 20-mer peptide, came with topical imiquimod. This sample stems from a study of a mutant IDH1 vaccine in newly diagnosed glioma. Findings and caveats of the study: Whatever changes occurred in top peripheral T cell clonotypes seemed unrelated to pseudoprogression.

The chain is built from TRBV19 and TRBJ2-2; 8 bases match TRBD1. Sequencing used PBMCs, obtained from a glioma patient whose treatment included an IDH1 peptide vaccine. This clonotype was obtained from a man aged 50-60 years with glioma. The CDR3 loop is CASSTNRGLATGELFF. Here the CDR3 DNA reads TGTGCCAGTAGTACCAACAGGGGGTTGGCCACCGGGGAGCTGTTTTTT.